This T cell receptor (beta chain) was obtained from a study of cytomegalovirus exposure and HLA in healthy donors. General study points: Apparent HLA restriction characterized most CMV-associated TCR beta chains in a later analysis. A later analysis, which compared TCR beta chains of equal frequency, found the HLA-associated ones more clonally expanded.

The donors gave bone marrow, and they were healthy. As for this clone: As yet, its antigen is unknown.

The PCR contained 60 Vbeta and 13 Jbeta primers. Clones were read by immunoSEQ multiplex PCR, and TCRdb kept only the in-frame ones, dropping some. The sample has 170,000 or so clones; 75% to 85% are singletons. The TCR sequence derives from a man younger than 45 in good health and CMV-seropositive. The sequencing input was PBMCs.

The CDR3 protein is CASLDSTAEQFF. CDR3 bases: TGTGCCAGCCTAGACTCCACCGCTGAGCAGTTCTTC. The J gene is TRBJ2-1, the V gene TRBV6-1; no clear D gene. V lost 8 bases, J lost 9 bases, and 14 bases lay in between. Germline-derived CDR1 and CDR2 are MNHNS and SASEGT. The CDR3 extends over 12 amino acids.